This T cell receptor beta chain was recovered during a study of Graves' ophthalmopathy and Graves' hyperthyroidism. The authors amplified TCR beta CDR3 regions from RNA transcripts. Amplification began with first-round RT-PCR using HTBI primers, then second-round multiplex PCR was performed. TCRdb fed the multiplex PCR reads into MiXCR, producing one record per CDR3 protein. Of fewer than 400,000 distinct CDR3 sequences listed, approximately 16% were seen once; the top ten hold 1.6%. The CDR3 is 17 amino acids. V was pared by 4 bases and J by 0 bases, with 20 bases between. CDR1 is SGHDT and CDR2 is YYEEEE in the germline V gene. Details on this clonotype: The antigen is unknown.

Moderately to severely active ophthalmopathy under 3 months, CAS at least 3, NOSPECS at least 4. Whole-study findings and limits: Thyroid clonotypes that were expanded above 0.001 frequency mostly also appeared in blood.

The V call is TRBV5-6, the J call TRBJ2-7; D is possibly TRBD1 (5 bases). Input material: peripheral blood. The TCR sequence derives from a woman aged 18-35 years with Graves' ophthalmopathy. The CDR3 reads CASSPGNRPIHSYEQYF. CDR3 nucleotide sequence: TGTGCCAGCAGCCCCGGTAACAGGCCTATCCACTCCTACGAGCAGTACTTC.